This TCR beta chain was observed in a study of cytomegalovirus exposure and HLA in healthy donors. This CDR3 spans 15 amino acids. The germline V gene has CDR1 LNHDA and CDR2 SQIVND (reference sequence). Deletions cut 3 bases from V and 5 bases from J, with 16 bases between. Study-wide results and caveats: Reportedly, diagnosis of cytomegalovirus status by the classifier showed high specificity and sensitivity.

Profiled with immunoSEQ multiplex PCR; TCRdb holds only in-frame clones, not every one. The sample has about 240,000 clones; more than 75% are singletons. This clone was seen just once. Its specificity is unknown. Sequencing was done on a sample of PBMCs. The chain joins TRBV19 to TRBJ2-5; tentative D call: TRBD2 (6 bases). This sequence was found in a woman younger than 45 in good health and CMV-seropositive. The CDR3 DNA sequence: TGTGCCAGTAGTATGTCTACTAGCAGGAGCGAGACCCAGTACTTC. It specifies CASSMSTSRSETQYF.